Each of the 20 T cell receptor beta chains below was sequenced from the same sample in a study of T cells after yellow fever vaccination. MiXCR was run by TCRdb on the 5' RACE reads, yielding one entry per CDR3 protein. In the table there are 300,000 to 450,000 distinct CDR3 sequences, more than 5.5% of which are singletons. The material sequenced was PBMCs, taken 5 days after the yellow fever booster vaccination. These TCRs come from a man aged 30-40 years who received the YFV17D yellow fever vaccine.

CDR3 DNA: TGTGCCTGGAGCGGCTCCGGTCCAACACAAGGAAAACTGTTTTTT. Translation: CAWSGSGPTQGKLFF. V and J are TRBV30 and TRBJ1-4; no clear D. Deletions cut 3 bases from V and 10 bases from J, with 21 bases between. Germline values: CDR1 GTSNPN, CDR2 SVGIG (reference sequence). CDR3 length: 15 residues.

This clonotype was seen a handful of times. This chain joins TRBV18 and TRBJ2-1; no reliable D call. Trimming took off 8 bases at V and 5 bases at J, with 10 bases between the two ends. The CDR3 loop spans 12 amino acids. Germline V CDR1 and CDR2: KGHSH, LQKENI. The DNA for the CDR3 is TGTGCCAGCGGACGCGCGGACAATGAGCAGTTCTTC. Its translation: CASGRADNEQFF. The full variable domain, in which reference TRBV18 and TRBJ2-1 provide the parts outside the CDR3, is NAGVMQNPRHLVRRRGQEARLRCSPMKGHSHVYWYRQLPEEGLKFMVYLQKENIIDESGMPKERFSAEFPKEGPSILRIQQVVRGDSAAYFCASGRADNEQFFGPGTRLTVL.

This clonotype was recorded at least ten times. This chain links TRBV5-1 with TRBJ2-1; 10 bases are shared with TRBD2. Trimming took 0 bases from V and 4 from J; bases not matched to a gene: 1. CDR1 is SGHRS, CDR2 YFSETQ, per germline. The CDR3 loop spans 15 amino acids. The DNA for the CDR3 is TGCGCCAGCAGCTTGGGTAGCGGGGGGTACAATGAGCAGTTCTTC. The encoded protein is CASSLGSGGYNEQFF.

V is TRBV7-8 and J is TRBJ2-5; a possible D gene is TRBD2 (5 bases). There are 15 residues in the CDR3. Trimming pared 5 bases from V and 4 bases from J, leaving 17 bases between. Germline CDR1 and CDR2: SGHVS and FQNEAQ. The CDR3 nucleotides are TGTGCCAGCAGCCAACTACCCTTAGCGAGAGAGACCCAGTACTTC. This sequence encodes CASSQLPLARETQYF.

As for this clonotype: Given a much more abundant clone one base away, this may be a read error. The CDR3 sequence: CSAGGGGVSYNEQIF. For the CDR3, the DNA is TGCAGTGCTGGAGGGGGAGGAGTTTCCTACAATGAGCAGATCTTC. The chain combines TRBV20-1 with TRBJ2-1; D tentatively reads TRBD1 or TRBD2 (6 bases each). This CDR3 spans 15 amino acids. Germline lookup yields CDR1 DFQATT and CDR2 SNEGSKA (reference sequence).

This sequence joins TRBV10-3 and TRBJ1-6; the D gene is possibly TRBD1 (5 bases). CDR3 size: 14 residues. Germline V gene sequence: CDR1 ENHRY, CDR2 SYGVKD. V was clipped by 5 bases and J by 10 bases, with 15 bases between them. DNA of the CDR3: TGTGCCATCAGTACCGGGGGGAGCTGGTCACCCCTCCACTTT. Amino acid sequence: CAISTGGSWSPLHF.

This clonotype was observed a few times. The chain is built from TRBV6-2 or TRBV6-3 and TRBJ1-1; TRBD1 might be the D (6 bases). Deletions cut 5 bases from V and 5 bases from J, with 21 bases between. From germline, CDR1 is MNHEY and CDR2 SVGEGT. The CDR3 sequence is 16 residues long. CDR3 sequence reads: CASSPTLTGSGTEAFF. The CDR3 DNA is TGTGCCAGCAGTCCCACCCTTACAGGGTCAGGAACTGAAGCTTTCTTT.

To note about this clonotype: The germline gene is not matched at one end of the junction; a read error may be the cause. V usage is TRBV5-4 and J usage is TRBJ2-7; D ambiguous. The germline V gene has CDR1 SGHNT and CDR2 YYREEE (reference sequence). CDR3 length equals 15 residues. This CDR3 is CASSFGIPGGYKQYF. The CDR3 DNA is TGTGCCAGCAGCTTTGGGATCCCGGGCGGCTACAAGCAGTACTTC.

This clonotype occurred many times. The chain joins TRBV5-1 to TRBJ2-5; TRBD2 matches at 10 bases. The germline CDR1 and CDR2 sequences are SGHRS and YFSETQ. Unmatched junction bases numbered 11, after V lost 4 bases and J lost 2 bases. The CDR3 contains 17 residues. This chain's CDR3 is CASSLGLAVPGQETQYF. Here the CDR3 DNA reads TGCGCCAGCAGCCTTGGACTAGCGGTACCCGGGCAAGAGACCCAGTACTTC.

This clonotype was observed at least ten times. The V and J genes are TRBV5-1 and TRBJ2-1; D remains unclear. With 4 bases removed from V and 0 bases from J, the gap between germline ends came to 5 bases. The CDR3 sequence is 13 residues long. Germline CDR1 SGHRS, CDR2 YFSETQ. The CDR3 DNA sequence: TGCGCCAGCAGCCTCCCCTCCTACAATGAGCAGTTCTTC. Its protein product is CASSLPSYNEQFF.

This clonotype was recorded many times. The rearrangement uses TRBV7-2 and TRBJ2-2, with a weak D call TRBD1 (6 bases). CDR1 is SGHTA, CDR2 FQGNSA, per germline. This CDR3 is 17 amino acids long. V was pared by 5 bases and J by 3 bases, with 19 bases between. In DNA, the CDR3 is TGTGCCAGCAGCCCCATACAGGGTTTTAGTGACACCGGGGAGCTGTTTTTT. Amino acid sequence: CASSPIQGFSDTGELFF.

This clonotype has ten or more counts. The chain links TRBV5-8 to TRBJ2-7, with a weak D call TRBD2 (6 bases). V gave up 3 bases and J gave up 5 bases, with 12 bases separating them. CDR1 is SGHTS, CDR2 YDEGEE, per germline. The CDR3 runs 13 residues. CDR3 protein: CASSSRGTDEQYF. DNA of the CDR3: TGTGCCAGCAGCTCCCGGGGGACGGACGAGCAGTACTTC.

There are many counts of this clonotype. The CDR3: CSAYGRGIKTDTQYF. Here the CDR3 DNA reads TGCAGTGCTTACGGGCGGGGGATTAAAACAGATACGCAGTATTTT. This rearrangement joins TRBV20-1 to TRBJ2-3; 7 nucleotides align to TRBD2. The CDR3 runs to 15 residues. The V segment lost 5 bases and the J segment 3 bases; nucleotides outside the gene matches: 11. Per the germline V gene, CDR1 is DFQATT and CDR2 is SNEGSKA (reference sequence).

V is TRBV10-3 and J is TRBJ1-6; 9 bases are a match to TRBD1. V lost 1 base and J lost 5; bases outside the gene matches: 3. Germline-derived CDR1 and CDR2 are ENHRY and SYGVKD. The CDR3 covers 16 residues. Here the CDR3 reads CAISELGTGNNSPLHF. The CDR3 DNA sequence: TGTGCCATCAGTGAGTTGGGGACAGGGAATAATTCACCCCTCCACTTT.

The table lists this clonotype with many counts. This rearrangement joins TRBV5-1 to TRBJ2-7; 7 positions agree with TRBD1. This CDR3 has 15 residues. In germline, CDR1 is SGHRS, CDR2 YFSETQ. Germline trimming cut 0 bases from V and 1 base from J; bases unmatched to any gene: 4. DNA of the CDR3: TGCGCCAGCAGCTTGGAGGGACAGTCTTCCTACGAGCAGTACTTC. This encodes CASSLEGQSSYEQYF.

The chain couples TRBV6-5 to TRBJ2-1; 9 nucleotides line up with TRBD2. CDR3 size: 15 residues. V shed 2 bases and J 7 bases; nucleotides not matched to a gene: 6. Germline CDR1 and CDR2: MNHEY and SVGAGI. The CDR3 region is CASSYGAGGGNEQFF. CDR3 coding DNA: TGTGCCAGCAGTTACGGGGCGGGAGGGGGAAATGAGCAGTTCTTC.

The V and J genes are TRBV29-1 and TRBJ1-5; 10 bases align to TRBD1. V shed 6 bases and J 0 bases; nucleotides not matched to a gene: 11. The CDR3 runs 17 residues. Germline CDR1 SQVTM, CDR2 ANQGSEA. The CDR3 loop is CSVSSGTGAYSNQPQHF. The CDR3 bases are TGCAGCGTGTCCTCCGGGACAGGGGCCTATAGCAATCAGCCCCAGCATTTT.

This chain uses TRBV28 with TRBJ1-5; no clear D. Trimming took 2 bases from V and 4 from J, leaving 21 bases between them. CDR1 and CDR2 (germline): MDHEN, SYDVKM. The CDR3 runs 18 residues. DNA of the CDR3: TGTGCCAGCAGTTTACCCCCCGGCAAGGGTGAGATTAATCAGCCCCAGCATTTT. It yields the protein CASSLPPGKGEINQPQHF.

This clonotype came up a few times. This sequence joins TRBV6-5 and TRBJ2-7; D not resolved. CDR3 length equals 13 residues. Trimming took off 8 bases at V and 3 bases at J, with 14 bases between the two ends. Germline V CDR1 and CDR2: MNHEY, SVGAGI. DNA for the CDR3: TGTGCCAGCGGCCTTTCTCGAGGCTACGAGCAGTACTTC. This sequence encodes CASGLSRGYEQYF.

This clonotype was seen only a few times. The chain has TRBV29-1 and TRBJ2-2, with TRBD1 matching over 7 bases. Trimming took 8 bases from V and 0 from J; bases not matched to a gene: 15. CDR3 size: 17 residues. Per the germline V gene, CDR1 is SQVTM and CDR2 is ANQGSEA. This CDR3 is CSFTRPQGTANTGELFF. The DNA of the CDR3 is TGCAGCTTTACAAGACCACAGGGGACCGCGAACACCGGGGAGCTGTTTTTT.